This entry lists 2 T cell receptor beta chains sequenced from one sample in a study of shared clonotypes between healthy human individuals. Libraries were prepared by immunoSEQ multiplex PCR; TCRdb keeps only in-frame clonotypes and omits some of them. The sample yields over a million clones, around 74% seen once. Source material: memory CD4+ T cells sorted from blood. This sample's subset: CD45RA-negative fraction. These receptors all come from a man between 18 and 29 years old in good health.

Worth noting for this clone: This may be a read error, as it is one base from a much larger clone. This chain uses TRBV7-9 with TRBJ2-5; D gene ambiguous. V shed 5 bases and J shed 3 bases, with 4 bases lying between them. Germline CDR1 SEHNR, CDR2 FQNEAQ (reference sequence). The CDR3 has 11 residues. CDR3: CASSHKETQYF. The CDR3 DNA is TGTGCCAGCAGCCATAAAGAGACCCAGTACTTC.

This rearrangement joins TRBV5-1 to TRBJ2-3; perhaps TRBD2 as D (5 bases). The CDR3 spans 16 residues. Looked up from germline, CDR1 is SGHRS and CDR2 is YFSETQ. The ends were cut back, 3 bases at V and 1 base at J, with 15 bases in the middle. The CDR3 DNA reads TGCGCCAGCAGCTCGGTGGGCGGAGGAGGCACAGATACGCAGTATTTT. It codes for CASSSVGGGGTDTQYF. The full variable domain, in which reference TRBV5-1 and TRBJ2-3 provide the parts outside the CDR3, is KAGVTQTPRYLIKTRGQQVTLSCSPISGHRSVSWYQQTPGQGLQFLFEYFSETQRNKGNFPGRFSGRQFSNSRSEMNVSTLELGDSALYLCASSSVGGGGTDTQYFGPGTRLTVL.